This T cell receptor (beta chain) was profiled in a study of blood T cell repertoires in COVID-19. The overall study: Nucleic acid was either cDNA or gDNA, and it came from T cells, B-cell-depleted T cells, or PBMCs.

Deletions cut 0 bases from V and 6 bases from J, with 5 bases between. Germline V CDR1 and CDR2: MNHEY, SVGAGI. This CDR3 has 12 amino acids. This clone was observed a single time. Using immunoSEQ multiplex PCR, the repertoire was profiled, and TCRdb retains in-frame clones only, with some absent. The table includes about 400,000 clones, around 90% detected once. What was sequenced was PBMCs or T cells enriched from blood (not recorded which). The V call is TRBV6-5, the J call TRBJ1-1; D not resolved. The clonotype comes from a woman aged 18 to 35 with acute COVID-19. The CDR3 region is CASSYSSSEAFF. The CDR3 DNA reads as TGTGCCAGCAGTTACTCTTCGTCTGAAGCTTTCTTT.